One and the same sample provided the 7 T cell receptor beta chains below, sequenced in a study of T cell responses to AZD1222 COVID-19 vaccine. Profiling relied on immunoSEQ multiplex PCR, and the TCRdb table lists in-frame clones only, not all of them. Seen here are approximately 150,000 clones, approximately 88% observed once, and the top ten hold roughly 2%. The sequenced sample was peripheral blood, obtained on day 0 of AZD1222 vaccination. These receptors were obtained from an adult in good health.

This rearrangement joins TRBV23-1 to TRBJ2-7; a possible D gene is TRBD1 (5 bases). TRBV23-1 is known as an ORF, though its function is uncertain. This CDR3 comprises 15 residues. V shed 3 bases and J shed 4 bases, with 16 bases lying between them. CDR3 nucleotides: TGCGCCAGCAGTCACGGCCAGGGCAATAGGTACGAGCAGTACTTC. This codes for CASSHGQGNRYEQYF.

V and J are TRBV11-2 and TRBJ2-3, with TRBD2 identical over 9 bases. The CDR3 length is 13 residues. In germline, CDR1 is SGHAT, CDR2 FQNNGV. J gave up 4 bases and V 4 bases, and 0 bases lay outside the gene matches. The CDR3 sequence is CASSWTSADTQYF. The DNA for the CDR3 is TGTGCCAGCAGCTGGACTAGCGCAGATACGCAGTATTTT.

The rearrangement uses TRBV7-9 and TRBJ2-1; TRBD1 agrees at 9 bases. Trimming took 6 bases from V and 7 from J; bases not matched to a gene: 7. The CDR3 spans 14 residues. In germline, CDR1 is SEHNR, CDR2 FQNEAQ (reference sequence). The CDR3 loop reads CASSSRQGGNEQFF. The CDR3 region has the DNA TGTGCCAGCAGTTCTCGACAGGGGGGAAATGAGCAGTTCTTC.

On this clone: Other DNA sequences in this specimen translate into the identical CDR3. This chain uses TRBV30 with TRBJ2-7; no clear D. The CDR3 sequence is 11 residues long. V lost 1 base to trimming and J lost 6 bases, with 7 bases between them. The germline gives CDR1 GTSNPN, CDR2 SVGIG (reference sequence). CDR3 sequence reads: CAWSATFEQYF. The DNA for the CDR3 is TGTGCCTGGAGTGCCACCTTCGAGCAGTACTTC.

The chain combines TRBV11-2 with TRBJ1-5, with D hard to call. The CDR3 sequence is 17 residues long. Between the trimmed V and J ends, which lost 0 bases and 4 bases, there was a span of 16 bases. CDR1 is SGHAT, CDR2 FQNNGV, per germline. The CDR3 DNA is TGTGCCAGCAGCTTAGATAGACCCTCCCCCGGGAATCAGCCCCAGCATTTT. This gives the protein CASSLDRPSPGNQPQHF.

Here the CDR3 reads CASSPITGGSGGNTIYF. The CDR3 bases are TGCGCCAGCAGCCCAATCACAGGGGGTTCTGGAGGAAACACCATATATTTT. This chain links TRBV5-1 with TRBJ1-3; 8 nucleotides line up with TRBD1. The CDR3 totals 17 residues. The germline gives CDR1 SGHRS, CDR2 YFSETQ. J lost 4 bases, V lost 4 bases, and 13 bases had no gene match.

V and J are TRBV7-6 and TRBJ1-4; 7 bases agree with TRBD1. The CDR3 is 17 amino acids. Trimming removed 5 bases from V and 2 bases from J; junction bases left unmatched: 11. Germline V lookup: CDR1 SGHVS, CDR2 FNYEAQ. CDR3 protein: CASSRGQEGGTNEKLFF. CDR3 sequence (DNA): TGTGCCAGCAGCCGTGGACAGGAAGGGGGGACTAATGAAAAACTGTTTTTT.